This entry concerns a single T cell receptor (beta chain). Its antigen is not known. The data originate from a study of T cell responses to AZD1222 COVID-19 vaccine. Study in general: Pooling covered second doses at about 4 or about 12 weeks.

Findings and limits, study-wide: There were repertoire samples only from the period after the peak T cell response. Receipt of two AZD1222 doses was followed by a rise in Spike-specific TCR breadth and depth. Across spike, vaccine-associated CD4 TCRs were found, dominant at 160-218 and 743-854.

The protocol was immunoSEQ multiplex PCR, while the TCRdb copy is restricted to in-frame clones and leaves out a portion. The sample holds under 150,000 clones, approximately 94% seen once. V was cut by 2 bases and J by 6 bases, with 23 bases left in between. The V gene's germline CDR1 is SGHRS and CDR2 YFSETQ. The CDR3 sequence is 17 residues long. This specimen consisted of peripheral blood, obtained on day 0 of AZD1222 vaccination. The chain recombines TRBV5-1 with TRBJ1-2, with D tentatively TRBD1 (5 bases). The receptor was derived from an adult in good health. The CDR3 DNA follows: TGCGCCAGCAGCTTACAAGGGGATACCCTCCTTCGGGATGGCTACACCTTC. This gives the protein CASSLQGDTLLRDGYTF. The whole variable domain, filled in from reference TRBV5-1 and TRBJ1-2, reads KAGVTQTPRYLIKTRGQQVTLSCSPISGHRSVSWYQQTPGQGLQFLFEYFSETQRNKGNFPGRFSGRQFSNSRSEMNVSTLELGDSALYLCASSLQGDTLLRDGYTFGSGTRLTVV.